The 17 T cell receptor beta chains below all came from one sample that was sequenced in a study of blood T cell repertoires in COVID-19. The table came from immunoSEQ multiplex PCR; TCRdb's copy has only in-frame clones and leaves some out. The sample lists 210,000 or so clones, 65% to 90% seen once, with almost 4.5% in the top ten. What was sequenced was peripheral blood. Receptors were obtained from a man aged 50 to 60 with acute or convalescent COVID-19.

The rearrangement links TRBV29-1 to TRBJ1-2, with TRBD1 identical over 7 bases. The CDR3 is 14 residues long. The germline V gene has CDR1 SQVTM and CDR2 ANQGSEA. J lost 3 bases, V lost 7 bases, and 11 bases had no gene match. As DNA, the CDR3 is TGCAGCGCCAACAAGGACAGGAGCGACTATGGCTACACCTTC. Translation: CSANKDRSDYGYTF.

J is TRBJ2-1 and V is TRBV11-2; TRBD2 might be the D (6 bases). Germline CDR1 and CDR2: SGHAT and FQNNGV. The CDR3 length is 13 residues. V was trimmed by 5 bases and J by 7 bases, leaving 12 bases between them. CDR3 sequence: CASSHYRGNEQFF. The CDR3 DNA reads as TGTGCCAGCAGCCATTATCGGGGGAATGAGCAGTTCTTC.

The V call is TRBV6-5, the J call TRBJ2-5, with D tentatively TRBD1 (5 bases). With 2 bases removed from V and 7 bases from J, the gap between germline ends came to 14 bases. The CDR3 is made up of 14 amino acids. The germline gives CDR1 MNHEY, CDR2 SVGAGI. The CDR3 protein is CASSYDRLSWTQYF. As DNA, the CDR3 is TGTGCCAGCAGTTACGACAGATTATCGTGGACCCAGTACTTC.

The chain joins TRBV7-2 to TRBJ1-5; D possibly corresponds to TRBD1 (5 bases). The CDR3 loop spans 15 amino acids. Trimming cost V 0 bases and J 9 bases, with 15 bases left between them. Germline CDR1 and CDR2: SGHTA and FQGNSA. The CDR3 sequence: CASSLAVPAGGPQHF. The CDR3 DNA sequence: TGTGCCAGCAGCTTAGCGGTGCCAGCCGGGGGGCCCCAGCATTTT.

This clone has just a few counts. The chain recombines TRBV5-1 with TRBJ1-6, with TRBD1 identical over 9 bases. CDR1 and CDR2 from the germline V gene are SGHRS and YFSETQ. The CDR3 is 15 amino acids. J was trimmed by 7 bases and V by 0 bases; bases with no gene match: 2. CDR3 bases: TGCGCCAGCAGCTTGGGGGGGACAGGGAATTCACCCCTCCACTTT. It codes for CASSLGGTGNSPLHF.

The chain uses TRBV4-1 and TRBJ2-5, with D perhaps TRBD1 (5 bases). Germline V lookup: CDR1 MGHRA, CDR2 YSYEKL. CDR3 size: 17 residues. Deletions cut 0 bases from V and 0 bases from J, with 14 bases between. The CDR3 spells CASSQDPPTADQETQYF. The CDR3 DNA reads as TGCGCCAGCAGCCAAGATCCCCCGACAGCAGACCAAGAGACCCAGTACTTC.

This clone showed up just a few times. The chain has TRBV7-9 and TRBJ1-2; D unresolved. Trimming cost V 3 bases and J 0 bases, with 2 bases left between them. This CDR3 is 12 amino acids long. The germline V gene has CDR1 SEHNR and CDR2 FQNEAQ (reference sequence). CDR3 DNA sequence: TGTGCCAGCAGCTTCACTAACTATGGCTACACCTTC. Its translation: CASSFTNYGYTF. The full variable domain, rest sourced from reference TRBV7-9 and TRBJ1-2, is DTGVSQNPRHKITKRGQNVTFRCDPISEHNRLYWYRQTLGQGPEFLTYFQNEAQLEKSRLLSDRFSAERPKGSFSTLEIQRTEQGDSAMYLCASSFTNYGYTFGSGTRLTVV.

The chain has TRBV18 and TRBJ2-3, with D perhaps matching TRBD1 (6 bases). V dropped 3 bases and J dropped 3 bases, with 16 bases sitting between them. CDR1 is KGHSH, CDR2 LQKENI, per germline. The CDR3 runs to 16 residues. CDR3 in DNA: TGTGCCAGCTCACCTCCCCTGCAGGGGTTTACAGATACGCAGTATTTT. Translation: CASSPPLQGFTDTQYF.

There are a few counts of this clone. This chain connects TRBV15 to TRBJ1-1; D not resolved. CDR1 and CDR2 from the germline V gene are LNHNV and YYDKDF (reference sequence). This CDR3 has 17 residues. Deletions cut 0 bases from V and 4 bases from J, with 18 bases between. In DNA, the CDR3 is TGTGCCACCAGCAGAGACCGGTCGCTTGGTGGCGGCACTGAAGCTTTCTTT. Amino acid sequence: CATSRDRSLGGGTEAFF.

The gene calls are TRBV7-6 and TRBJ1-6; the match to TRBD1 covers 11 bases. Losses at the gene ends were 5 bases for V and 7 bases for J; bases not matched to a gene: 4. CDR1 and CDR2 from the germline V gene are SGHVS and FNYEAQ. The CDR3 is made up of 15 amino acids. The CDR3 is CASSPGTGGNSPLHF. The CDR3 nucleotides read TGTGCCAGCAGCCCCGGGACAGGGGGAAATTCACCCCTCCACTTT.

DNA of the CDR3: TGTGCCAGTAGGTGGAAGGGGAGCAATCAGCCCCAGCATTTT. Amino acids: CASRWKGSNQPQHF. The chain is built from TRBV19 and TRBJ1-5; D possibly corresponds to TRBD1 (5 bases). Germline CDR1 LNHDA, CDR2 SQIVND (reference sequence). V shed 6 bases and J shed 1 base, with 10 bases lying between them. This CDR3 has 14 amino acids.

This clone was found a few times. The V call is TRBV12-5, the J call TRBJ1-5; D may be TRBD1 (5 bases). V was trimmed by 0 bases and J by 6 bases, leaving 6 bases between them. CDR1 is LGHNT and CDR2 is FRNRAP in the germline V gene. This CDR3 has 13 residues. CDR3: CASGLVGVQPQHF. DNA of the CDR3: TGTGCTAGTGGTTTGGTAGGGGTTCAGCCCCAGCATTTT.

This chain connects TRBV7-9 to TRBJ2-1; D is unresolved. The germline V gene encodes CDR1 SEHNR and CDR2 FQNEAQ (reference sequence). CDR3 length: 13 amino acids. V was shortened by 3 bases and J by 8 bases, with 11 bases between the two germline ends. The CDR3 loop reads CASSLGILDEQFF. The DNA of the CDR3 is TGTGCCAGCAGCTTGGGCATTCTGGATGAGCAGTTCTTC.

The chain has TRBV6-5 and TRBJ2-7, with a possible D match to TRBD1 (5 bases). CDR3 length: 13 residues. Deletions cut 8 bases from V and 2 bases from J, with 13 bases between. Germline V CDR1 and CDR2: MNHEY, SVGAGI. The CDR3 loop is CASEWGRAYEQYF. Here the CDR3 DNA reads TGTGCCAGCGAGTGGGGCAGGGCCTACGAGCAGTACTTC.

The chain carries TRBV2 and TRBJ1-1; no definite D call. This CDR3 is 14 amino acids long. Germline V lookup: CDR1 SNHLY, CDR2 FYNNEI. The germline V and J ends were trimmed by 2 bases and 1 base, with 8 bases remaining between them. The CDR3: CASSEQFPNTEAFF. The CDR3 nucleotides read TGTGCCAGCAGTGAACAGTTCCCGAACACTGAAGCTTTCTTT. Using reference TRBV2 and TRBJ1-1 for the parts outside the CDR3, the full variable domain is EPEVTQTPSHQVTQMGQEVILRCVPISNHLYFYWYRQILGQKVEFLVSFYNNEISEKSEIFDDQFSVERPDGSNFTLKIRSTKLEDSAMYFCASSEQFPNTEAFFGQGTRLTVV.

The V and J genes are TRBV5-1 and TRBJ2-2; D is perhaps TRBD1 (6 bases). The CDR3 sequence is 15 residues long. Germline CDR1 is SGHRS and CDR2 is YFSETQ. Trimming removed 5 bases from V and 5 bases from J, with 16 bases in between. This chain's CDR3 is CASSNWGPRTGELFF. In nucleotides, the CDR3 is TGCGCCAGCAGTAACTGGGGGCCGAGGACCGGGGAGCTGTTTTTT. Combining the CDR3 with reference TRBV5-1 and TRBJ2-2 gives the whole variable domain KAGVTQTPRYLIKTRGQQVTLSCSPISGHRSVSWYQQTPGQGLQFLFEYFSETQRNKGNFPGRFSGRQFSNSRSEMNVSTLELGDSALYLCASSNWGPRTGELFFGEGSRLTVL.

The chain employs TRBV6-5 and TRBJ1-3; 10 bases are a match to TRBD1. The germline V gene encodes CDR1 MNHEY and CDR2 SVGAGI. The CDR3 sequence is 15 residues long. V gave up 5 bases and J gave up 3 bases; unmatched junction bases: 4. CDR3 in amino acids: CASSRQGAYGNTIYF. The DNA for the CDR3 is TGTGCCAGCAGTAGACAGGGGGCTTATGGAAACACCATATATTTT.